The clone carrying this T cell receptor (beta chain) was observed at least ten times. Its antigen is undetermined. This sample is part of a study of neurological immune-mediated disorders. Whole-study findings and limits: Expanded clones shared no CDR3 amino acid sequences across subjects, suggesting private repertoires in all groups.

This CDR3 contains 14 residues. The V gene's germline CDR1 is SGDLS and CDR2 YYNGEE. V was clipped by 0 bases and J by 5 bases; unmatched bases: 0. A 10-nucleotide random UMI tagged transcripts in template-switch 5'RACE cDNA synthesis. TCRdb independently ran MiXCR on the 5' RACE reads; one entry per CDR3 protein. The repertoire holds 15,000 to 20,000 distinct CDR3 sequences, with about 10% as singletons. It was blood bank volunteers in Maryland, USA who made up the healthy controls. The sorted libraries involved the use of about 930,000 CD4+ or CD8+ T cells. This TCR was recovered from a woman in her forties or fifties in good health. The chain is built from TRBV9 and TRBJ2-7; 12 bases align to TRBD2. Sequences were obtained from CD8+ T cells from blood. CDR3 coding DNA: TGTGCCAGCAGCGTAGGACTAGCGGGAGACGAGCAGTACTTC. It yields the protein CASSVGLAGDEQYF.